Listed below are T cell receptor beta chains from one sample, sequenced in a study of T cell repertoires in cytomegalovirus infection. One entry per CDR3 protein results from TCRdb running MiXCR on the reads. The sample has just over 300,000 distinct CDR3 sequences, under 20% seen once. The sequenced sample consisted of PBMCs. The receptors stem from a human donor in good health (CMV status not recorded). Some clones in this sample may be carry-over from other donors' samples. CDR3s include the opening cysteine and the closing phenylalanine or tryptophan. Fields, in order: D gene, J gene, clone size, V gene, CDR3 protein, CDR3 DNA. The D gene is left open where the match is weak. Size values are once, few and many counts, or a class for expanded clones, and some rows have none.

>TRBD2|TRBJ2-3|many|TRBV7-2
CASSPRGIAGGTDTQYF
TGTGCCAGCAGCCCCCGGGGAATAGCGGGGGGCACAGATACGCAGTATTTT
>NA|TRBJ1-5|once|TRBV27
CASSLNSGGNQPQHF
TGTGCCAGCAGTTTAAATTCGGGGGGTAATCAGCCCCAGCATTTT
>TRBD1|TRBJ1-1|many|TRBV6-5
CASSYSRTGGLNTEAFF
TGTGCCAGCAGTTACTCCAGGACAGGGGGCCTGAACACTGAAGCTTTCTTT
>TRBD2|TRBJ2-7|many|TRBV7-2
CASSLGSGGHYEQYF
TGTGCCAGCAGCTTAGGTAGCGGGGGCCACTACGAGCAGTACTTC
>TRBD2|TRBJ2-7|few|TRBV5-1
CASSLVTSGSPSYEQYF
TGCGCCAGCAGCTTGGTAACTAGCGGGAGTCCCTCCTACGAGCAGTACTTC
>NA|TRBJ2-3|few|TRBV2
CASVGPPPADTQYF
TGTGCCAGCGTGGGTCCCCCGCCGGCAGATACGCAGTATTTT
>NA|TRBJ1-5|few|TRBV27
CASRSREARNQPQHF
TGTGCCAGCAGGAGCAGGGAAGCGCGCAATCAGCCCCAGCATTTT
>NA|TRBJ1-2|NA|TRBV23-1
CASSQEGTNDGYTF
TGCGCCAGCAGTCAGGAGGGGACAAATGATGGCTACACCTTC
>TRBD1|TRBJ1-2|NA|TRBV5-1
CASSLASGTGKNYGYTF
TGCGCCAGCAGCTTGGCCTCAGGGACAGGGAAGAACTATGGCTACACCTTC
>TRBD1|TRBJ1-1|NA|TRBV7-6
CASSPLGEDRVTEAFF
TGTGCCAGCAGTCCGTTGGGGGAGGACAGGGTCACTGAAGCTTTCTTT
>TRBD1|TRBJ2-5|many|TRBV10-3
CASGRGTEETQYF
TGTGCCAGTGGTAGAGGGACAGAAGAGACCCAGTACTTC
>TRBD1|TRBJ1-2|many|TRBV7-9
CASSEIRTGGYYGYTF
TGTGCCAGCAGCGAGATTAGGACAGGCGGCTACTATGGCTACACCTTC
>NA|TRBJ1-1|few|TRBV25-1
CASSEYLGRTEAFF
TGTGCCAGCAGTGAATATTTGGGTAGAACTGAAGCTTTCTTT
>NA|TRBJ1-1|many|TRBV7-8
CASSLAGQGTNTEAFF
TGTGCCAGCAGCTTAGCGGGCCAGGGGACGAACACTGAAGCTTTCTTT
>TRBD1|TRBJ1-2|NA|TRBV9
CASSVAGDSANYGYTF
TGTGCCAGCAGCGTAGCCGGGGACAGCGCTAACTATGGCTACACCTTC
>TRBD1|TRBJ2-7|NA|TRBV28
CASSLPTGGSLYEQYF
TGTGCCAGCAGTTTACCTACAGGGGGTTCTTTGTACGAGCAGTACTTC
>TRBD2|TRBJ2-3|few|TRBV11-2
CASSFGASGGAGSTDTQYF
TGTGCCAGCAGCTTTGGGGCTAGCGGGGGGGCAGGGAGCACAGATACGCAGTATTTT
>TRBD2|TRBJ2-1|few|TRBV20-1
CSAIRTSLSNEQFF
TGCAGTGCCATCAGGACTAGTCTCTCCAATGAGCAGTTCTTC
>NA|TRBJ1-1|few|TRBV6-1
CASSPERDTTEAFF
TGTGCCAGCAGCCCTGAGAGGGATACTACGGAAGCTTTCTTT
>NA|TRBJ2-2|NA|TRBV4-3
CASSQDSRAVGELFF
TGCGCCAGCAGCCAAGATTCCAGGGCTGTCGGGGAGCTGTTTTTT
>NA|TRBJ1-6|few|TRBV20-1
CSARDSRRPIGNNSPLHF
TGCAGTGCTAGAGATTCACGGCGACCGATTGGAAATAATTCACCCCTCCACTTT
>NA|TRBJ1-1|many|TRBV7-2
CASSPPGPTEAFF
TGTGCCAGCAGCCCCCCCGGTCCAACTGAAGCTTTCTTT
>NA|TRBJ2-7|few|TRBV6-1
CASSEAPRYEQYF
TGTGCCAGCAGTGAAGCTCCAAGATACGAGCAGTACTTC
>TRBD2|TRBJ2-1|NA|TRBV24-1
CATSAPGGRNEQFF
TGTGCCACCAGTGCCCCGGGAGGCCGAAATGAGCAGTTCTTC
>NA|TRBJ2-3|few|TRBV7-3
CASSLYGGPSTDTQYF
TGTGCCAGCAGCTTATATGGTGGACCTAGCACAGATACGCAGTATTTT
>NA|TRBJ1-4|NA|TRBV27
CASSLGGGNEKLFF
TGTGCCAGCAGTTTAGGAGGGGGTAATGAAAAACTGTTTTTT
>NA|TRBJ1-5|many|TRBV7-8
CASSLDGQSNQPQHF
TGTGCCAGCAGCTTAGACGGACAGAGCAATCAGCCCCAGCATTTT
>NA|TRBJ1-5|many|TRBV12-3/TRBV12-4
CASSLGRRDQPQHF
TGTGCCAGCAGTTTAGGACGACGGGATCAGCCCCAGCATTTT
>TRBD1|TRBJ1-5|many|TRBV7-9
CASSTTTGGNQPQHF
TGTGCCAGCAGCACAACAACAGGGGGCAATCAGCCCCAGCATTTT
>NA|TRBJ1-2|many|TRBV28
CASGGGNYGYTF
TGTGCCAGCGGCGGGGGGAACTATGGCTACACCTTC
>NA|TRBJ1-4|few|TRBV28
CASNPGWVKEKLFF
TGTGCCAGCAATCCGGGATGGGTGAAGGAAAAACTGTTTTTT
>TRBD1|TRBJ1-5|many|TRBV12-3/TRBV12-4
CASSLGSTGVGQPQHF
TGTGCCAGCAGTTTAGGATCTACAGGGGTGGGCCAGCCCCAGCATTTT
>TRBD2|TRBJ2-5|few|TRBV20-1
CSAPGLAGGPQETQYF
TGCAGTGCTCCGGGACTAGCGGGGGGGCCTCAAGAGACCCAGTACTTC
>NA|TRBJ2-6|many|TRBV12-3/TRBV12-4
CASREDGVGANVLTF
TGTGCCAGCAGGGAAGACGGGGTTGGGGCCAACGTCCTGACTTTC
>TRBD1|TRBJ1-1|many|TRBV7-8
CASSDRGQGSGTEAFF
TGTGCCAGCAGTGACAGGGGTCAGGGTAGCGGCACTGAAGCTTTCTTT
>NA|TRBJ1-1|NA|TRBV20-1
CSARVFETLNTEAFF
TGCAGTGCTAGAGTGTTTGAGACACTGAACACTGAAGCTTTCTTT
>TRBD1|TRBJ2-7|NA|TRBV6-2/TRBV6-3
CASSWDDRATYEQYF
TGTGCCAGCAGTTGGGACGACAGGGCCACCTACGAGCAGTACTTC
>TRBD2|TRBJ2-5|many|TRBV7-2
CASSLQAGTSGKETQYF
TGTGCCAGCAGCTTACAGGCAGGGACTAGCGGAAAAGAGACCCAGTACTTC
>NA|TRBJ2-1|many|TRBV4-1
CASSQGSRDNEQFF
TGCGCCAGCAGCCAAGGATCCCGGGATAATGAGCAGTTCTTC
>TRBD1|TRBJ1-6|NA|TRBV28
CASSPPGQGVGTYNSPLHF
TGTGCCAGCAGTCCCCCCGGACAGGGTGTAGGAACTTATAATTCACCCCTCCACTTT
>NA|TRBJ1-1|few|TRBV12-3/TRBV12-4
CASSRNREPIEAFF
TGTGCCAGCAGCCGAAACCGGGAGCCGATTGAAGCTTTCTTT
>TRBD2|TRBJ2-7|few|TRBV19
CATQRERGGPYEQYF
TGTGCCACCCAAAGGGAGCGGGGGGGCCCCTACGAGCAGTACTTC
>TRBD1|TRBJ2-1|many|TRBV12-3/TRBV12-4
CASSLGTGGLNEQFF
TGTGCCAGCAGTTTAGGGACAGGGGGATTGAATGAGCAGTTCTTC
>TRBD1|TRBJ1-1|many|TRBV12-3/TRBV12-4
CASTQGGGNTEAFF
TGTGCCAGCACCCAGGGGGGCGGGAACACTGAAGCTTTCTTT
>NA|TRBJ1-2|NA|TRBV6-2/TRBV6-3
CASSPSVGRAFGYTF
TGTGCCAGCAGCCCCTCGGTCGGCCGGGCGTTCGGCTACACCTTC
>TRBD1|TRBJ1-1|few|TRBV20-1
CSADRVGETNTEAFF
TGCAGTGCCGACAGGGTAGGAGAGACGAACACTGAAGCTTTCTTT
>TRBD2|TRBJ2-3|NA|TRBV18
CASSPRGSGRGDTQYF
TGTGCCAGCTCACCACGCGGCTCGGGGAGGGGAGATACGCAGTATTTT
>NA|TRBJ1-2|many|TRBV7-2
CASSTQGLGYTF
TGTGCCAGCAGCACGCAGGGCCTTGGCTACACCTTC
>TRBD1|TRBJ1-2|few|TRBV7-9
CASSLGQLLNYGYTF
TGTGCCAGCAGCTTGGGACAGCTTCTTAACTATGGCTACACCTTC
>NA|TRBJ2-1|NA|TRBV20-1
CSAEYGISLYEQFF
TGCAGTGCCGAATACGGGATTAGCCTCTATGAGCAGTTCTTC
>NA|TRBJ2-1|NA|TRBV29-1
CSATGTRFYNEQFF
TGCAGCGCCACCGGGACAAGATTCTACAATGAGCAGTTCTTC
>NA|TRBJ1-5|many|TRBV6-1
CASSSPWGNGNQPQHF
TGTGCCAGCAGTTCGCCGTGGGGAAACGGCAATCAGCCCCAGCATTTT